The 2 T cell receptor beta chains presented below share a single source sample, sequenced in a study of CD8+CD57+ T cells in acquired aplastic anemia. In patients chosen for sequencing, flow cytometry had shown CD8+CD57+ cell expansion. Genomic DNA served as template for TCR beta VDJ and CDR3 profiling. TCRdb re-called the reads through MiXCR, storing one row per CDR3 protein. The sample records under 350,000 distinct CDR3 sequences, 50% to 65% being singletons. Input material: sorted CD4+, CD8+, or CD8+CD57+ T cells (not recorded which) from PBMCs. Receptors originate from a human donor with aplastic anemia.

This clonotype showed up many times. V gene TRBV20-1 combines with J gene TRBJ2-7; 8 nucleotides agree with TRBD2. Germline V CDR1 and CDR2: DFQATT, SNEGSKA (reference sequence). The CDR3 loop spans 13 amino acids. V gave up 4 bases and J gave up 2 bases; unmatched junction bases: 4. CDR3 amino acids: CSAIGTSTYEQYF. CDR3 coding DNA: TGCAGTGCTATTGGGACTAGTACCTACGAGCAGTACTTC.

V gene TRBV29-1 combines with J gene TRBJ2-1; D not certain. CDR1 is SQVTM, CDR2 ANQGSEA, per germline. The CDR3 consists of 13 residues. Between the trimmed V and J ends, which lost 2 bases and 2 bases, there was a span of 7 bases. Here the CDR3 DNA reads TGCAGCGTTGAAACATGGCCCTACAATGAGCAGTTCTTC. Translated, it gives CSVETWPYNEQFF.